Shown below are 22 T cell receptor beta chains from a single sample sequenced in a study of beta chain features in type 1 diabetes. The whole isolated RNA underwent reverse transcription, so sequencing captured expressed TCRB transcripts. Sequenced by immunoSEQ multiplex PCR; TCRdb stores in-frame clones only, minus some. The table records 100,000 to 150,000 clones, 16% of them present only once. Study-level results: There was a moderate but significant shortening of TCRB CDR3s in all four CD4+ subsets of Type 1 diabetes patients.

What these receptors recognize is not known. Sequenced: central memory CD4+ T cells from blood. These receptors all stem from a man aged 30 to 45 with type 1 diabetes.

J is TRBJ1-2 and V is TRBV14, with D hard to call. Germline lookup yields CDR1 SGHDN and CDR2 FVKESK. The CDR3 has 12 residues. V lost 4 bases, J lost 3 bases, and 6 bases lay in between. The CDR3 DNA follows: TGTGCCAGCAGCCTTAGCCACTATGGCTACACCTTC. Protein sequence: CASSLSHYGYTF.

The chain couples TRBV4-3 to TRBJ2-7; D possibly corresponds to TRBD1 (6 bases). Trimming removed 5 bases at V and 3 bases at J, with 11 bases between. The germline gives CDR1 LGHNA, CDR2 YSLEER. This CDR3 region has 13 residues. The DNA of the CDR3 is TGCGCCAGCAGCTACCAGGGGCGCTACGAGCAGTACTTC. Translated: CASSYQGRYEQYF.

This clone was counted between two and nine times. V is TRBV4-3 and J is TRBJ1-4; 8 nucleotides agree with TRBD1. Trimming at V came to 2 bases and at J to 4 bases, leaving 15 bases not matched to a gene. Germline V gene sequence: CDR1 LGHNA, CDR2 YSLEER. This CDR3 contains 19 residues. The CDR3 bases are TGCGCCAGCAGCCAAAAGAGGATTGGACAGGGAGGGTTTAATGAAAAACTGTTTTTT. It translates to CASSQKRIGQGGFNEKLFF.

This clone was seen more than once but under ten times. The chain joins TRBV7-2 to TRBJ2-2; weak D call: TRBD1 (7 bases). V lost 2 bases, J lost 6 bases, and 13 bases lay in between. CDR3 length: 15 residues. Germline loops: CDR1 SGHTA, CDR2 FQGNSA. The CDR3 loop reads CASSLSGRGAGELFF. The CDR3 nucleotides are TGTGCCAGCAGCTTAAGCGGCAGGGGGGCCGGGGAGCTGTTTTTT.

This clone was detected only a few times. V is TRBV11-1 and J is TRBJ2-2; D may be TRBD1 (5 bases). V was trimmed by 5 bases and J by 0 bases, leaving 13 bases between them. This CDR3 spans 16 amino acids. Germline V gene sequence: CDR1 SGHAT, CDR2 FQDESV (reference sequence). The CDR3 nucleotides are TGTGCCAGCAGCCGGAGAACAGGAGCGAACACCGGGGAGCTGTTTTTT. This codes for CASSRRTGANTGELFF.

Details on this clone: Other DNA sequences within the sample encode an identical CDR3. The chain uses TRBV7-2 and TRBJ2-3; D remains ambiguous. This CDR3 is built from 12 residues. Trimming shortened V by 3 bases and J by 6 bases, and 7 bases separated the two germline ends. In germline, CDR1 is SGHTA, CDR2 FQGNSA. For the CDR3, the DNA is TGTGCCAGCAGCTTTTTTACTGATACGCAGTATTTT. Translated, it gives CASSFFTDTQYF. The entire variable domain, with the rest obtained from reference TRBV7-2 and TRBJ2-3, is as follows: GAGVSQSPSNKVTEKGKDVELRCDPISGHTALYWYRQSLGQGLEFLIYFQGNSAPDKSGLPSDRFSAERTGGSVSTLTIQRTQQEDSAVYLCASSFFTDTQYFGPGTRLTVL.

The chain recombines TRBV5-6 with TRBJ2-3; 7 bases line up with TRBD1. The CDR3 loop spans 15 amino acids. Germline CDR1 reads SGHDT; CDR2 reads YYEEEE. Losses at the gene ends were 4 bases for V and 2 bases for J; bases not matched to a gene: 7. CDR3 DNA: TGTGCCAGCAGCGTCCCGACAGGGTCCACAGATACGCAGTATTTT. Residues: CASSVPTGSTDTQYF.

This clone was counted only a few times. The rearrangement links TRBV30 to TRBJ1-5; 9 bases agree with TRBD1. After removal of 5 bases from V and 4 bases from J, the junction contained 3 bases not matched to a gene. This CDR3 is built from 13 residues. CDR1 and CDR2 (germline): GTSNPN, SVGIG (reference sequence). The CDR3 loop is CAWGDRANQPQHF. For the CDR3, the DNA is TGTGCCTGGGGGGACAGGGCGAATCAGCCCCAGCATTTT.

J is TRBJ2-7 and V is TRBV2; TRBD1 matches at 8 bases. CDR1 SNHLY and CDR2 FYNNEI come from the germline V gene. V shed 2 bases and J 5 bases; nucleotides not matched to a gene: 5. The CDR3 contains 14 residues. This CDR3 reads CASSERTGGDEQYF. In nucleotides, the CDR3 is TGTGCCAGCAGTGAAAGAACAGGGGGTGACGAGCAGTACTTC.

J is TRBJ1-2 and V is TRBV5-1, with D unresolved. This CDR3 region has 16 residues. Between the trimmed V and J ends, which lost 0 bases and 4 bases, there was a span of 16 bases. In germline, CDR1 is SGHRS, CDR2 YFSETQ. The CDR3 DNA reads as TGCGCCAGCAGCTTGGCAGCCAGGTCGCGGATCTATGGCTACACCTTC. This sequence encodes CASSLAARSRIYGYTF.

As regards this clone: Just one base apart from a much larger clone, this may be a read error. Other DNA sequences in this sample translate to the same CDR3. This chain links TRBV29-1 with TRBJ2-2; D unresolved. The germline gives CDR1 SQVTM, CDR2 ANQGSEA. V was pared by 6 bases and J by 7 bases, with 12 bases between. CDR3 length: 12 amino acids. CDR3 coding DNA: TGCAGCGTAAAAAAGGGTGTCGGGGAGCTGTTTTTT. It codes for CSVKKGVGELFF.

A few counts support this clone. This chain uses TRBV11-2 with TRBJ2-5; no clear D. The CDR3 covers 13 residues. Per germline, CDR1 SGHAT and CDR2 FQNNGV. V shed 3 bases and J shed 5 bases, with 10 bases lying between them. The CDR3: CASSFPGDETQYF. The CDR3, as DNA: TGTGCCAGCAGCTTTCCGGGTGACGAGACCCAGTACTTC.

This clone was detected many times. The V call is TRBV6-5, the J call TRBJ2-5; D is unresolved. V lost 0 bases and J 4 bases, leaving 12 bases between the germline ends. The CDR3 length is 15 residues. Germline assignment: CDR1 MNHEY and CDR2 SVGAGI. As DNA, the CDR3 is TGTGCCAGCAGTTACTCGAGATCCGCACCAGAGACCCAGTACTTC. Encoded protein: CASSYSRSAPETQYF.

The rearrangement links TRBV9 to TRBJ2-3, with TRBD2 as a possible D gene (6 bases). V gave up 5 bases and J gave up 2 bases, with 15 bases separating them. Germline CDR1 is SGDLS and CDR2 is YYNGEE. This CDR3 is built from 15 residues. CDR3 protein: CASSRDGEDTDTQYF. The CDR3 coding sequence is TGTGCCAGCAGTCGCGACGGGGAGGACACAGATACGCAGTATTTT.

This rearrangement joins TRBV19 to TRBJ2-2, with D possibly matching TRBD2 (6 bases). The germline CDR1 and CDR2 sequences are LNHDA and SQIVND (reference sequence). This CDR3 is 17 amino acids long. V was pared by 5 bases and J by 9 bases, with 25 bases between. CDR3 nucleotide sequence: TGTGCCAGTAGTCTCGCCCGGCGGGAAGTTATTGCCCGGGAGCTGTTTTTT. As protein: CASSLARREVIARELFF.

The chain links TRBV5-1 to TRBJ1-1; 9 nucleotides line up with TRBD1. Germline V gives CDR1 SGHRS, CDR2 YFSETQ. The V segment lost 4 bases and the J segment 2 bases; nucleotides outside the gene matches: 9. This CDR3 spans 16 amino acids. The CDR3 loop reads CASSLGQGTTNTEAFF. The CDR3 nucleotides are TGCGCCAGCAGCCTCGGACAGGGGACCACCAACACTGAAGCTTTCTTT.

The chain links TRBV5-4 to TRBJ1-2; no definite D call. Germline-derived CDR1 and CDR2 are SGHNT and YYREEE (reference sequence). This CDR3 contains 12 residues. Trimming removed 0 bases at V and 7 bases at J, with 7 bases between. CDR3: CASSLEAVGYTF. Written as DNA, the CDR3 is TGTGCCAGCAGCTTGGAGGCAGTTGGCTACACCTTC.

The CDR3 DNA sequence: TGCAGCGTTGGTGGACAGGGTTACGCCAATGAAAAACTGTTTTTT. This codes for CSVGGQGYANEKLFF. This chain connects TRBV29-1 to TRBJ1-4; 8 bases fit TRBD1. The CDR3 is made up of 15 amino acids. J lost 5 bases, V lost 4 bases, and 9 bases had no gene match. Germline V CDR1 and CDR2: SQVTM, ANQGSEA.

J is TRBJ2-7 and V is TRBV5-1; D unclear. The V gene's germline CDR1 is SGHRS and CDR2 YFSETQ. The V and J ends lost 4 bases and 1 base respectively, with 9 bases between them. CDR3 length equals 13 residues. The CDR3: CASSPERSYEQYF. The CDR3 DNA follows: TGCGCCAGCAGCCCGGAGAGATCCTACGAGCAGTACTTC.

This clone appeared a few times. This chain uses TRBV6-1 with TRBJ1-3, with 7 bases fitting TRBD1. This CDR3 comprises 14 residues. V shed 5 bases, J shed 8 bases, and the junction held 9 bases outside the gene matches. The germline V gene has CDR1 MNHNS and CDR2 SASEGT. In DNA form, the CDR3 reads TGTGCCAGCAGTACCCAGACAGGGACCCACACCATATATTTT. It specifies CASSTQTGTHTIYF.

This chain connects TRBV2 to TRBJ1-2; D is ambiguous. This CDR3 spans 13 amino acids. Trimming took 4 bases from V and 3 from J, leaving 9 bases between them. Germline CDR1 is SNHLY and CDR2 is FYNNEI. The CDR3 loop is CASSVSGDYGYTF. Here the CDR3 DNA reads TGTGCCAGCAGTGTATCAGGCGACTATGGCTACACCTTC.

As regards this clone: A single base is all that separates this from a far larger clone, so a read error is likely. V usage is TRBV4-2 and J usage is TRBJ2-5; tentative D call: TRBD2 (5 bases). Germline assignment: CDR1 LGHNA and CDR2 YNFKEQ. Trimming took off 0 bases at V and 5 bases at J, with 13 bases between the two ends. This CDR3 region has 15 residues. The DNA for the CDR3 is TGTGCCAGCAGCCAAGAGGCCTCCCCGGGGGAGACCCAGTACTTC. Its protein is CASSQEASPGETQYF.